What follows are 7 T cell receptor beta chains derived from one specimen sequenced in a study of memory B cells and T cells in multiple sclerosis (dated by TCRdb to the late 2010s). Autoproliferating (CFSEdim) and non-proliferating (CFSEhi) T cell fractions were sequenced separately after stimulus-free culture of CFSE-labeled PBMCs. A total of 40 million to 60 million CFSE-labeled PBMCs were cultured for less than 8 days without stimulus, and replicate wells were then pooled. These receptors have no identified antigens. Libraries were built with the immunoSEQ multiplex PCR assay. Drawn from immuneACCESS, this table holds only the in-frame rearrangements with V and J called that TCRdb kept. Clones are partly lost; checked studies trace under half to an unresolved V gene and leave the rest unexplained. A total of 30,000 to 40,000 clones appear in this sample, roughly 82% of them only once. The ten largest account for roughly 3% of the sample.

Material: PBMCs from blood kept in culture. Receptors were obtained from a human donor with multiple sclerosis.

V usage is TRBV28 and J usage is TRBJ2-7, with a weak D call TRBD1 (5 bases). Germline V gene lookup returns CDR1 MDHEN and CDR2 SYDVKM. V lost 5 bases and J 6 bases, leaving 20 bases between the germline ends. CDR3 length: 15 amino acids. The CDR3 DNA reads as TGTGCCAGCAGTCCCGACTTGGAGACAGTCGGCGAGCAGTACTTC. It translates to CASSPDLETVGEQYF. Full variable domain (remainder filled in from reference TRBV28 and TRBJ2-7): DVKVTQSSRYLVKRTGEKVFLECVQDMDHENMFWYRQDPGLGLRLIYFSYDVKMKEKGDIPEGYSVSREKKERFSLILESASTNQTSMYLCASSPDLETVGEQYFGPGTRLTVT.

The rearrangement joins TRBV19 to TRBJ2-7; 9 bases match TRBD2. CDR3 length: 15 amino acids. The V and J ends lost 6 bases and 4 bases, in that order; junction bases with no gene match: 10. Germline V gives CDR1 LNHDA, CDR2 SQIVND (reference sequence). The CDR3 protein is CASRTSTSGSYEQYF. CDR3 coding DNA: TGTGCCAGTAGAACATCGACTAGCGGATCATACGAGCAGTACTTC.

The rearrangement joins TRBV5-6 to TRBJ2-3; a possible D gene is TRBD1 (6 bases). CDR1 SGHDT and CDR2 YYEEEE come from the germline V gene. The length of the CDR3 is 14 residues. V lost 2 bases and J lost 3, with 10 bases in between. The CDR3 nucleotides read TGTGCCAGCAGCTTCTTCCAGGGGACAGATACGCAGTATTTT. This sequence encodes CASSFFQGTDTQYF.

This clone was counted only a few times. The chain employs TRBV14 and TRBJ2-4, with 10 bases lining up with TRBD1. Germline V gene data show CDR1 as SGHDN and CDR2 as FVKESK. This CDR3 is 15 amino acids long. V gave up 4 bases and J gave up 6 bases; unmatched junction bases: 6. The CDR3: CASSLRTGGRNIQYF. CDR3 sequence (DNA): TGTGCCAGCAGCCTCAGGACAGGGGGAAGAAACATTCAGTACTTC.

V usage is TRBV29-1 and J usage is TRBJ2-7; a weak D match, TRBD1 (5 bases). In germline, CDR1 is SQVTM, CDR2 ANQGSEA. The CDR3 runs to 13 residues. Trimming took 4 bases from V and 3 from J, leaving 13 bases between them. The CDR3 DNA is TGCAGCGTTGTATTCCAGGGTGGCTACGAGCAGTACTTC. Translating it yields CSVVFQGGYEQYF.

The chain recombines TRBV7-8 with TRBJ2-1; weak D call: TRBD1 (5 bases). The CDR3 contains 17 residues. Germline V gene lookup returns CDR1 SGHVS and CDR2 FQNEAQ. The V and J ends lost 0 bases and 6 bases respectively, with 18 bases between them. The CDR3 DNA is TGTGCCAGCAGCTTAGCCCCCGGATCCAAAAGGGGCAATGAGCAGTTCTTC. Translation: CASSLAPGSKRGNEQFF. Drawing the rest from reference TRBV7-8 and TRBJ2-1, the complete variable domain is GAGVSQSPRYKVAKRGQDVALRCDPISGHVSLFWYQQALGQGPEFLTYFQNEAQLDKSGLPSDRFFAERPEGSVSTLKIQRTQQEDSAVYLCASSLAPGSKRGNEQFFGPGTRLTVL.

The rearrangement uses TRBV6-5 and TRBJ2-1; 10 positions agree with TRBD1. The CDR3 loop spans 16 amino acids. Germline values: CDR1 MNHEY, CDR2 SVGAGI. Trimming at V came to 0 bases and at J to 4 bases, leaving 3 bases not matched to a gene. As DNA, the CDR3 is TGTGCCAGCAGTTACTCGGACAGGGGGGTTTACAATGAGCAGTTCTTC. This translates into CASSYSDRGVYNEQFF.